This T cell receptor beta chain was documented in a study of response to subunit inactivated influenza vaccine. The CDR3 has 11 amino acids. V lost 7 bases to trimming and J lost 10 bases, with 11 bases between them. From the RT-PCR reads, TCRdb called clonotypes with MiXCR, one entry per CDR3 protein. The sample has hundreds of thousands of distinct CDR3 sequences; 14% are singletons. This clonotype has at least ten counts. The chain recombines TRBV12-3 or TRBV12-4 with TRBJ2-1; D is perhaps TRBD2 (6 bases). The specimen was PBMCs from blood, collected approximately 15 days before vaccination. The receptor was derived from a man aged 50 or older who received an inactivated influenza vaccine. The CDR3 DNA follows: TGTGCCAGCACCCGACTAGGGGAGCAGTTCTTC. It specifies CASTRLGEQFF.